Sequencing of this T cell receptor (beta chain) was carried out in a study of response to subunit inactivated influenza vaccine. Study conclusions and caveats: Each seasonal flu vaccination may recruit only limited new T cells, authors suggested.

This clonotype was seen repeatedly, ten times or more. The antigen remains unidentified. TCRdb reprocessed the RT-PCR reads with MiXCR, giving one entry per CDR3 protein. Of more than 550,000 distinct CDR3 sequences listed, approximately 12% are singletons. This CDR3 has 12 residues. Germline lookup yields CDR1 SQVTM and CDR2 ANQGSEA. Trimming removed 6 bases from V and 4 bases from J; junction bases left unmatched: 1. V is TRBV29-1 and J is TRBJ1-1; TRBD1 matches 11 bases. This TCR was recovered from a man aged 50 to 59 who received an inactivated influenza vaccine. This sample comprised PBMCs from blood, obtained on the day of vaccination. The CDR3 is CSVGTGGTEAFF. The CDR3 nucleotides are TGCAGCGTCGGGACAGGGGGCACTGAAGCTTTCTTT.